This TCR beta chain appears in the sequencing data of a study of CD8 T cells in ankylosing spondylitis. This clonotype turned up a few times. There are 15 residues in the CDR3. The V gene lost 2 bases and the J gene lost 0 bases, with 10 bases spanning the gap. TCRdb reanalysed the 5' RACE reads using MiXCR and keeps one entry per CDR3 protein. Found here are about 340,000 distinct CDR3 sequences, approximately 20% of them singletons; the top ten hold roughly 14%. Sample: blood, either unsorted or a sorted T cell fraction (not recorded which). This TCR was recovered from a male donor with ankylosing spondylitis or in good health (not recorded which). The J gene is TRBJ1-1, the V gene TRBV12-3 or TRBV12-4; D is unresolved. Here the CDR3 reads CASSLKPRMNTEAFF. CDR3 nucleotide sequence: TGTGCCAGCAGTTTAAAGCCACGTATGAACACTGAAGCTTTCTTT.